This T cell receptor (beta chain) emerged from a study of blood T cell repertoires in COVID-19. Losses at the gene ends were 0 bases for V and 0 bases for J; bases not matched to a gene: 8. The CDR3 is 18 residues long. Germline V gene lookup returns CDR1 LGHNA and CDR2 YNFKEQ. Across about two dozen US areas, participants ranged in age from roughly 18 to 95 years. Participant reports of clinical history set cohort assignment. Either two negative PCRs, clearance, or symptom resolution qualified Cohort 3 donors as recovered. Original methodology: Amplification from reference gene primers served as the basis for estimated nucleated cell counts. TCRdb's table, derived via immunoSEQ multiplex PCR, lists solely in-frame clones and lacks some. V, J and clone size reflect that table, while D and trimming were determined from the DNA. The sample contains hundreds of thousands of clones, just over 90% of which appear only once.

The sequenced material came from PBMCs or T cells enriched from blood (not recorded which). V and J are TRBV4-2 and TRBJ2-1; 7 bases map to TRBD2. The clonotype was recovered from a woman aged 18-29 years who had recovered from COVID-19. In DNA, the CDR3 is TGTGCCAGCAGCCAAGATGGCACTAGCGCCAGCTCCTACAATGAGCAGTTCTTC. As protein: CASSQDGTSASSYNEQFF.